This T cell receptor beta chain appears in the sequencing data of a study of chemoradiotherapy in HPV16-positive cancers. Sequencing used immunoSEQ multiplex PCR; TCRdb keeps in-frame clones, though not all of them. The data hold approximately 12,000 clones, with 55% to 70% observed a single time. V was pared by 2 bases and J by 4 bases, with 3 bases between. The CDR3 covers 11 residues. CDR1 ENHRY and CDR2 SYGVKD come from the germline V gene. Study-level findings and limits: The functional HPV-specific definition rests on just a couple of HPV16-positive patients. Non-HPV-specific T cells did not expand in tumors during treatment, whereas candidate HPV-specific clones and E7-related motifs did. HPV-responsive T-cell expansion during chemoradiotherapy was linked to improved recurrence-free survival in HPV16-positive patients.

A remark on this clone: Its antigen is undetermined.

This receptor was taken from a human donor with HPV-associated anogenital cancer. This chain links TRBV10-3 with TRBJ2-7; D is unclear. Sample collection occurred from a patient who underwent chemoradiotherapy. The CDR3 spells CAISEGYEQYF. CDR3 nucleotides: TGTGCCATCAGTGAGGGGTACGAGCAGTACTTC.